This T cell receptor (beta chain) was found in a study of CD8+ T cells in alopecia areata. As the sequencing template, cDNA was produced by extracting RNA and reverse transcribing it. Using immunoSEQ multiplex PCR, the repertoire was profiled, and TCRdb retains in-frame clones only, with some absent. Of roughly 140,000 clones in the sample, roughly 46% were seen once. Study results and caveats: Although TCR sharing was seen in mice, sharing across patients was less clear, possibly for HLA-related reasons. Especially in alopecia totalis/universalis, lesional scalp showed greater clonality than normal scalp did.

Deletions cut 1 base from V and 2 bases from J, with 10 bases between. Germline lookup yields CDR1 SQVTM and CDR2 ANQGSEA. This CDR3 is 14 amino acids long. Punch biopsies of lesional scalp, plus peripheral blood, were taken from alopecia areata patients. A remark on this clone: What it binds is not known.

The genes are TRBV29-1 and TRBJ2-3; D not certain. The sequences come from CD4+ T cells sorted from blood, collected at week 0. The TCR sequence derives from a human donor with alopecia areata. The CDR3 DNA follows: TGCAGCGTTGAAGGGTGGCCTAACACAGATACGCAGTATTTT. This codes for CSVEGWPNTDTQYF.